This T cell receptor beta chain was recovered during a study of cytomegalovirus exposure and HLA in healthy donors. PCR employed 60 Vbeta and 13 Jbeta primers. Measured with immunoSEQ multiplex PCR; TCRdb has only the in-frame clones, and not every one. The sample shows a few hundred thousand clones, roughly 80% of them seen only once. Germline lookup yields CDR1 SGHTS and CDR2 YDEGEE. The CDR3 length is 12 residues. V shed 5 bases, J shed 3 bases, and the junction held 2 bases outside the gene matches. This clone has more than one count but fewer than ten. Sequencing used PBMCs. The chain couples TRBV5-8 to TRBJ2-7; 7 bases agree with TRBD2. The TCR originated in a girl aged 2-10 years in good health and CMV-seronegative. CDR3 DNA sequence: TGTGCCAGCAGTTGGGACTACTACGAGCAGTACTTC. Translation: CASSWDYYEQYF.